Given below is one TCR beta chain in context. Clones were read by immunoSEQ multiplex PCR, and TCRdb kept only the in-frame ones, dropping some. The sample has roughly 150,000 clones; about 80% are singletons. Trimming at V came to 4 bases and at J to 2 bases, leaving 8 bases not matched to a gene. Germline V lookup: CDR1 KGHSH, CDR2 LQKENI. The CDR3 consists of 16 residues. This entry is derived from a study of blood T cell repertoires in COVID-19. This sequence originates from a woman of 80 years or more with acute or convalescent COVID-19. The specimen was peripheral blood. This chain links TRBV18 with TRBJ2-3; 8 nucleotides line up with TRBD2. This CDR3 is CASSLSGTRFTDTQYF. DNA for the CDR3: TGTGCCAGCTCACTTTCCGGGACTAGGTTCACAGATACGCAGTATTTT.